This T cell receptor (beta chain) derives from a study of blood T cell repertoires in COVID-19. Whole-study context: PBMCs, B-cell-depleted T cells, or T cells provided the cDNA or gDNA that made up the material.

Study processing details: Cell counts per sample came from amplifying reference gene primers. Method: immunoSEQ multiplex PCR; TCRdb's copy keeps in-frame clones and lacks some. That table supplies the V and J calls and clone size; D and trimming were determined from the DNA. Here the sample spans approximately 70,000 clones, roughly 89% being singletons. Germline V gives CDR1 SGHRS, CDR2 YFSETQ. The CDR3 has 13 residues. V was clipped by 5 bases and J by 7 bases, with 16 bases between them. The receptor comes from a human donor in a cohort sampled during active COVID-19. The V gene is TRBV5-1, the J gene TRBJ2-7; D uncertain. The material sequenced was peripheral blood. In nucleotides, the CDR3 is TGCGCCAGCAGGAATCCGTTGCGGTGGGAGCAGTACTTC. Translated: CASRNPLRWEQYF.